This TCR beta chain was identified during a study of T cell repertoires in cytomegalovirus infection. Across the study: CMV epitopes used comprised recently identified HLA-C-restricted ones and well-studied HLA-B-restricted ones. Shared public TCR beta signatures pointed to both CMV infection and a matching HLA type.

The table lists this clonotype with a few counts. No antigen is known for it. TCRdb reprocessed the reads via MiXCR and lists one record per CDR3 protein. The table lists approximately 730,000 distinct CDR3 sequences, around 29% of them singletons. The CDR3 is made up of 14 amino acids. V lost 1 base, J lost 6 bases, and 4 bases stayed unmatched. Findings of the study overall: Ex vivo, HLA-C-restricted CMV-specific TCR beta clonotypes prevailed over the rest of the response. Summed frequency of public TCR beta families distinguished CMV carriers with the relevant HLA.

This specimen was cultured CD8+ T cells from PBMCs, taken from culture after CMV antigen stimulation. The receptor was derived from a human donor in good health (CMV status not recorded). Some clones in this sample may be carry-over from other donors' samples. V and J are TRBV12-3 or TRBV12-4 and TRBJ1-2, with TRBD1 identical over 8 bases. CDR3 sequence reads: CASSLGTGLHGYTF. For the CDR3, the DNA is TGTGCCAGCAGTTTAGGGACAGGGCTTCATGGCTACACCTTC.